This record concerns one T cell receptor (beta chain) sequence. Its matching antigen is unknown. Primers included in the PCR were 60 Vbeta and 13 Jbeta primers. Authors' data handling: Later, 65 million to 90 million unique TCR beta chains were counted in an analysis, and 8.5 million to 13 million of them were shared. Sequencing was performed with immunoSEQ multiplex PCR; in TCRdb, only in-frame clones are kept and a portion is missing. V, J and clone size reflect that table, while D and trimming were determined from the DNA. The repertoire holds 120,000 to 150,000 clones, with about four fifths as singletons. Deletions cut 5 bases from V and 3 bases from J, with 2 bases between. In germline, CDR1 is MNHEY, CDR2 SMNVEV (reference sequence). This CDR3 contains 11 residues. The data were obtained in a study of cytomegalovirus exposure and HLA in healthy donors. At the level of the study: HLA-typed donors contributed 65 million to 85 million unique TCRs, which were held in an early data release.

Broader study findings: What was likely a sequencing artifact was a cluster of highly shared sequence variants.

J is TRBJ2-1 and V is TRBV27; D ambiguous. The receptor was derived from a man aged 35 to 55 in good health and CMV-seropositive. Specimen: PBMCs. The CDR3 coding sequence is TGTGCCAGCAGTCTCTACAATGAGCAGTTCTTC. Amino acids: CASSLYNEQFF.